Listed here is a single TCR beta chain. What it binds is not known. Symptoms, serum thyroxine and TRAb, thyroid ultrasound, and orbital computed tomography formed the diagnostic basis. Transcripts of RNA were the source for amplifying TCR beta CDR3 regions. Second-round multiplex PCR came after a first-round RT-PCR that employed HTBI primers. TCRdb ran MiXCR on the multiplex PCR reads and lists one entry per CDR3 protein. The table records some 750,000 distinct CDR3 sequences, 40% of them present only once. Germline V gene data show CDR1 as MGHDK and CDR2 as SYGVNS. CDR3 length: 16 amino acids. V lost 6 bases, J lost 4 bases, and 4 bases stayed unmatched. This sample was taken from a study of Graves' ophthalmopathy and Graves' hyperthyroidism. Study conclusions and caveats: For predicting ophthalmopathy progression, the model had 70.59% sensitivity and nearly 75% specificity.

The V and J genes are TRBV25-1 and TRBJ2-2, with 14 bases fitting TRBD2. This TCR was recovered from an adult man with Graves' ophthalmopathy. The source material was peripheral blood. For the CDR3, the DNA is TGTGCCAGCAGCACGACTAGCGGGGGGGGCACCGGGGAGCTGTTTTTT. The encoded protein is CASSTTSGGGTGELFF.